This passage covers 6 T cell receptor beta chains from one sample sequenced in a study of beta chain features in type 1 diabetes. Reverse transcribing all isolated RNA meant expressed TCRB transcripts were sequenced. Here immunoSEQ multiplex PCR was the method, and the copy in TCRdb shows in-frame clones only, minus some. The sample holds about 400,000 clones, 10% to 15% seen once. Sequenced material: naive CD4+ T cells from blood. Receptors were obtained from a young man in good health.

This CDR3 is CATKSGDGTEAFF. DNA for the CDR3: TGTGCCACCAAATCAGGGGATGGAACTGAAGCTTTCTTT. The chain is built from TRBV15 and TRBJ1-1, with D tentatively TRBD1 (6 bases). The CDR3 covers 13 residues. The V end lost 7 bases, the J end lost 5 bases, and 14 bases lay between the germline ends. Germline V gives CDR1 LNHNV, CDR2 YYDKDF (reference sequence). Based on the CDR3 plus reference TRBV15 and TRBJ1-1, the full variable domain is DAMVIQNPRYQVTQFGKPVTLSCSQTLNHNVMYWYQQKSSQAPKLLFHYYDKDFNNEADTPDNFQSRRPNTSFCFLDIRSPGLGDTAMYLCATKSGDGTEAFFGQGTRLTVV.

This clone appeared a few times. The rearrangement links TRBV30 to TRBJ2-5, with D possibly TRBD2 on 7 matching bases. The length of the CDR3 is 15 residues. V was cut by 0 bases and J by 5 bases, with 16 bases left in between. Germline CDR1 GTSNPN, CDR2 SVGIG (reference sequence). The CDR3: CAWSVKAGATETQYF. For the CDR3, the DNA is TGTGCCTGGAGTGTTAAGGCGGGGGCGACGGAGACCCAGTACTTC.

In its sample, this clone was seen a few times. The chain employs TRBV10-3 and TRBJ2-1; D is possibly TRBD2 (6 bases). Germline V gene data show CDR1 as ENHRY and CDR2 as SYGVKD. V shed 9 bases and J shed 7 bases, with 13 bases lying between them. There are 12 residues in the CDR3. The CDR3 nucleotides read TGTGCCATGGCGGGGACCTCAAATGAGCAGTTCTTC. As protein: CAMAGTSNEQFF.

In this sample, this clone turned up a few times. The gene calls are TRBV6-5 and TRBJ1-4, with a possible D match to TRBD1 (6 bases). The CDR3 covers 13 residues. Between the trimmed V and J ends, which lost 5 bases and 8 bases, there was a span of 12 bases. Germline V gene sequence: CDR1 MNHEY, CDR2 SVGAGI. The CDR3 DNA reads TGTGCCAGCAGTCCCGGACAGTTCGAAAAACTGTTTTTT. It yields the protein CASSPGQFEKLFF.

Only a few counts were recorded for this clone. The chain combines TRBV28 with TRBJ2-7; D gene unclear. Trimming cost V 6 bases and J 4 bases, with 13 bases left between them. Germline CDR1 and CDR2: MDHEN and SYDVKM. CDR3 length: 13 amino acids. CDR3 sequence reads: CASSTPSQYEQYF. The DNA for the CDR3 is TGTGCCAGCAGCACCCCCTCTCAGTACGAGCAGTACTTC. The variable domain in full, with the rest retrieved from reference TRBV28 and TRBJ2-7, is DVKVTQSSRYLVKRTGEKVFLECVQDMDHENMFWYRQDPGLGLRLIYFSYDVKMKEKGDIPEGYSVSREKKERFSLILESASTNQTSMYLCASSTPSQYEQYFGPGTRLTVT.

The table lists this clone with a few counts. V is TRBV5-1 and J is TRBJ2-1, with a possible D match to TRBD1 (6 bases). V was trimmed by 7 bases and J by 6 bases, leaving 20 bases between them. The germline V gene encodes CDR1 SGHRS and CDR2 YFSETQ. This CDR3 is 15 amino acids long. The CDR3 is CASEVGPGRGNEQFF. The CDR3 DNA sequence: TGCGCCAGCGAGGTCGGTCCGGGCAGGGGCAATGAGCAGTTCTTC.